This TCR beta chain was recovered during a study of blood T cell repertoires in COVID-19. Study-wide context: COVID-19 samples collected from the United States, Italy and Spain covered acute and convalescent phases. Nucleic acid was either cDNA or gDNA, and it came from T cells, B-cell-depleted T cells, or PBMCs.

The authors' processing: Nucleated cell counts were estimated from reference gene primer amplification. The repertoire was sequenced with immunoSEQ multiplex PCR; TCRdb's copy has only in-frame clones and lacks some. V, J and clone size are those of that table, while D and trimming were read from the DNA. The table has about 130,000 clones, about 86% seen once. The CDR3 covers 15 residues. The ends were cut back, 5 bases at V and 7 bases at J, with 17 bases in the middle. CDR1 is SGHVS, CDR2 FQNEAQ, per germline. Input material: peripheral blood. The origin of this receptor is an elderly woman with acute or convalescent COVID-19. V usage is TRBV7-8 and J usage is TRBJ1-4; TRBD1 is a possible D gene (6 bases). The CDR3 DNA sequence: TGTGCCAGCAGCCCCATTGCACAGGGAAGTGAAAAACTGTTTTTT. This translates into CASSPIAQGSEKLFF. Variable domain in full (rest from reference TRBV7-8 and TRBJ1-4): GAGVSQSPRYKVAKRGQDVALRCDPISGHVSLFWYQQALGQGPEFLTYFQNEAQLDKSGLPSDRFFAERPEGSVSTLKIQRTQQEDSAVYLCASSPIAQGSEKLFFGSGTQLSVL.